Sequencing of this T cell receptor beta chain was carried out in a study of cytomegalovirus exposure and HLA in healthy donors. About this clone: The target antigen is unknown.

PCR employed 60 Vbeta and 13 Jbeta primers. Repertoires were generated with immunoSEQ multiplex PCR, while TCRdb's copy carries only in-frame clones and drops some. The specimen's table records around 210,000 clones. Notes on the study in general: Altogether, some 160 TCR beta chains were recorded as cytomegalovirus-associated. Sequences of the TCR beta chain were said to predict the HLA-A and HLA-B alleles of most subjects accurately. DRB1 had the most TCR associations and HLA-C the fewest, a later analysis found, with rates varying by HLA locus. There were some public TCRs occurring in many donors, but most TCR sequences were rare.

Trimming stripped 0 bases from V and 5 bases from J, with 13 bases between. Per the germline V gene, CDR1 is MNHEY and CDR2 is SMNVEV (reference sequence). The CDR3 sequence is 15 residues long. Sequencing was performed on PBMCs. The receptor comes from a girl aged 2 to 10 in good health and CMV-seropositive. V usage is TRBV27 and J usage is TRBJ2-5, with D perhaps TRBD1 (6 bases). The CDR3 reads CASSLSGRGAETQYF. The CDR3 nucleotides are TGTGCCAGCAGTTTATCGGGCAGGGGTGCGGAGACCCAGTACTTC.